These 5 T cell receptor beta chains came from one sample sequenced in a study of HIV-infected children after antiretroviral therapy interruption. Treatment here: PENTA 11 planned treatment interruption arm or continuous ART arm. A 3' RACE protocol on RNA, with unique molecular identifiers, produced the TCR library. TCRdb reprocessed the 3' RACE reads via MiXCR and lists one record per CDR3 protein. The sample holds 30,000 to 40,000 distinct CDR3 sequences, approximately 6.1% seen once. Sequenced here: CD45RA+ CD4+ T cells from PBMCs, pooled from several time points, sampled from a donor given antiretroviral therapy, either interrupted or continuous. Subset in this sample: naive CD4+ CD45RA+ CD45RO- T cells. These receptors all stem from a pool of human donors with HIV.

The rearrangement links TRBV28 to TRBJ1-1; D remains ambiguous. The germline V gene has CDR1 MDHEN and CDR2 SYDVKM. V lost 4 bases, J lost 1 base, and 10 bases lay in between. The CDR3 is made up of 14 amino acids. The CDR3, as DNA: TGTGCCAGCAGTTCCAGCCCCTCGAACACTGAAGCTTTCTTT. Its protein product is CASSSSPSNTEAFF.

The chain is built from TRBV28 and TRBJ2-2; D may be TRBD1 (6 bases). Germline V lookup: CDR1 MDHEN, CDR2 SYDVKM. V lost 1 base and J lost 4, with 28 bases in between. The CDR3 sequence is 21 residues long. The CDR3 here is CASSLSPSKINRALSTGELFF. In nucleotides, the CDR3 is TGTGCCAGCAGTTTATCCCCATCTAAAATAAACAGGGCTCTATCCACCGGGGAGCTGTTTTTT.

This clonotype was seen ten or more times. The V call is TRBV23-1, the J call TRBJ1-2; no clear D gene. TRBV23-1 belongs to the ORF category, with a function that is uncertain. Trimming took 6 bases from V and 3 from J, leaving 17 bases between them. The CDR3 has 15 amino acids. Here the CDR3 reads CASRSSQTFHYGYTF. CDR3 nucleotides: TGCGCCAGCAGGTCAAGTCAGACATTTCACTATGGCTACACCTTC.

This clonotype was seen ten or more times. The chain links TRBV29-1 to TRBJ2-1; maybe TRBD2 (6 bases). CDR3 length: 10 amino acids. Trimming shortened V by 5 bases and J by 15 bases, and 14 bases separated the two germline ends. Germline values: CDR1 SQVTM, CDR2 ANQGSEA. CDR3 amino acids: CSVYVGGRFF. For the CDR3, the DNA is TGCAGCGTTTATGTGGGGGGTAGGTTCTTC.

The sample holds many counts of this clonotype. The CDR3 protein is CSARDRLAGLQETQYF. CDR3 bases: TGCAGTGCTAGAGATCGCCTAGCGGGCTTACAAGAGACCCAGTACTTC. This chain connects TRBV20-1 to TRBJ2-5; 8 nucleotides match TRBD2. The V gene's germline CDR1 is DFQATT and CDR2 SNEGSKA (reference sequence). The CDR3 sequence is 16 residues long. The junction had 8 bases not matched to a gene; V was cut back by 0 bases and J by 2 bases.